One and the same sample provided the 9 T cell receptor beta chains below, sequenced in a study of T cell responses to AZD1222 COVID-19 vaccine (dated by TCRdb to 2020 to 2022). According to the study, the label for this sample's time point signals: about 28 days (+/-7) after the second vaccine dose. In light of the paper, this sample's treatment or condition label describes: meningococcal conjugate vaccine given as trial control. Libraries were built with the immunoSEQ multiplex PCR assay. Sourced from immuneACCESS, this table was stored by TCRdb with only in-frame sequences that have V and J called. A share of the clones is absent; for the studies checked, an unresolved V gene accounts for under half, and the remainder has no known explanation. This sample comprises roughly 100,000 clones, roughly 86% of them detected only once. The top ten constitute approximately 3% of the sample. Sequencing used peripheral blood, obtained 28 days after the second dose of the MenACWY control vaccine. The receptors were gathered from an adult who received the MenACWY meningococcal vaccine as a control.

V is TRBV13 and J is TRBJ1-2, with 7 nucleotides matching TRBD1. V lost 5 bases and J lost 8; bases outside the gene matches: 14. This CDR3 is 15 amino acids long. Germline V gives CDR1 PRHDT, CDR2 FYEKMQ (reference sequence). CDR3 bases: TGTGCCAGCAGCGAACGACAGGGCGGGCTATTCGGCTACACCTTC. Protein product: CASSERQGGLFGYTF. Combining the CDR3 with reference TRBV13 and TRBJ1-2 gives the whole variable domain AAGVIQSPRHLIKEKRETATLKCYPIPRHDTVYWYQQGPGQDPQFLISFYEKMQSDKGSIPDRFSAQQFSDYHSELNMSSLELGDSALYFCASSERQGGLFGYTFGSGTRLTVV.

This chain links TRBV27 with TRBJ2-1, with TRBD2 matching 13 bases. J was trimmed by 3 bases and V by 4 bases; bases with no gene match: 12. This CDR3 is built from 19 residues. Germline CDR1 is MNHEY and CDR2 is SMNVEV (reference sequence). In DNA form, the CDR3 reads TGTGCCAGCAGTTCCCGACTAGCGGGGGGTCAATTGGTCTACAATGAGCAGTTCTTC. Translation gives CASSSRLAGGQLVYNEQFF.

V is TRBV4-1 and J is TRBJ1-4; a weak D match, TRBD1 (5 bases). Trimming stripped 7 bases from V and 4 bases from J, with 16 bases between. Germline V gene lookup returns CDR1 MGHRA and CDR2 YSYEKL. The CDR3 loop spans 15 amino acids. The CDR3 loop reads CASTLVWGGNEKLFF. CDR3 bases: TGCGCCAGCACCCTAGTTTGGGGGGGTAATGAAAAACTGTTTTTT.

The V gene is TRBV4-2, the J gene TRBJ1-2; TRBD1 is a possible D gene (6 bases). CDR1 and CDR2 from the germline V gene are LGHNA and YNFKEQ. The V end was cut by 4 bases, the J end by 0 bases, with 15 bases between. There are 16 residues in the CDR3. The chain's CDR3 is CASSLRRGAANYGYTF. The CDR3 DNA is TGTGCCAGCAGCCTCCGACGGGGGGCAGCTAACTATGGCTACACCTTC.

Here the CDR3 reads CASSQRMGQGSGANVLTF. CDR3 DNA sequence: TGCGCCAGCAGCCAGCGAATGGGACAGGGGTCTGGGGCCAACGTCCTGACTTTC. The chain uses TRBV4-3 and TRBJ2-6, with 10 bases fitting TRBD1. The junction had 6 bases not matched to a gene; V was cut back by 3 bases and J by 1 base. Germline lookup yields CDR1 LGHNA and CDR2 YSLEER. The CDR3 covers 18 residues.

The rearrangement uses TRBV4-2 and TRBJ2-7, with 7 bases aligning to TRBD2. V shed 2 bases, J shed 3 bases, and the junction held 7 bases outside the gene matches. CDR1 LGHNA and CDR2 YNFKEQ come from the germline V gene. The CDR3 loop spans 15 amino acids. In DNA, the CDR3 is TGTGCCAGCAGCCAACGGGTGACGGGGGGCTACGAGCAGTACTTC. It encodes CASSQRVTGGYEQYF.

The rearrangement links TRBV11-3 to TRBJ2-1; D is perhaps TRBD2 (5 bases). CDR1 and CDR2 (germline): SGHNT, YENEEA. Trimming cost V 4 bases and J 9 bases, with 7 bases left between them. CDR3 size: 11 residues. The CDR3 DNA reads as TGTGCCAGCAGCTCAGGACTTGAGCAGTTCTTC. It specifies CASSSGLEQFF.

This chain links TRBV6-5 with TRBJ2-7, with 11 positions matching TRBD1. The CDR3 is 15 amino acids. Germline CDR1 is MNHEY and CDR2 is SVGAGI. The V and J ends lost 6 bases and 2 bases, in that order; junction bases with no gene match: 6. The CDR3 spells CASRTRGQGAYEQYF. The CDR3 DNA reads as TGTGCCAGCAGAACCCGGGGACAGGGGGCCTACGAGCAGTACTTC.

V usage is TRBV4-1 and J usage is TRBJ1-2; possible D gene TRBD1, 5 bases. There are 13 residues in the CDR3. Germline V lookup: CDR1 MGHRA, CDR2 YSYEKL. The V end lost 6 bases, the J end lost 7 bases, and 15 bases lay between the germline ends. The CDR3 nucleotides are TGCGCCAGCAGGTCGACTGGGGGTGGTGGCTACACCTTC. Protein sequence: CASRSTGGGGYTF.